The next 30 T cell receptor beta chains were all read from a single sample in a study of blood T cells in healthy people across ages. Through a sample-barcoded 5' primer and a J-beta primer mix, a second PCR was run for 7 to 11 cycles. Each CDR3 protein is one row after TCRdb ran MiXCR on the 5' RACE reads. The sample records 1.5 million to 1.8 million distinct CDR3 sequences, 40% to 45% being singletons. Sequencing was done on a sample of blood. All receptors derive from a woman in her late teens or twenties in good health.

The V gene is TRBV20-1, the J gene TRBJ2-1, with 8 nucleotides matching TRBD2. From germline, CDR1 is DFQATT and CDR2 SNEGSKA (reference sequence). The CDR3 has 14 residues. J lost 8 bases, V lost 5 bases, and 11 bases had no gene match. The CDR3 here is CSALGRGGFYEQFF. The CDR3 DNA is TGCAGTGCTCTGGGTCGGGGGGGCTTTTATGAGCAGTTCTTC.

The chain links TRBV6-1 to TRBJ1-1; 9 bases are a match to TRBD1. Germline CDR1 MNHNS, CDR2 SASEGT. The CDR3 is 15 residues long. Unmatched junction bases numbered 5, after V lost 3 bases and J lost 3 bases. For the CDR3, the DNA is TGTGCCAGCAGTGAGTTGACAGGGGGGCACACTGAAGCTTTCTTT. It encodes CASSELTGGHTEAFF.

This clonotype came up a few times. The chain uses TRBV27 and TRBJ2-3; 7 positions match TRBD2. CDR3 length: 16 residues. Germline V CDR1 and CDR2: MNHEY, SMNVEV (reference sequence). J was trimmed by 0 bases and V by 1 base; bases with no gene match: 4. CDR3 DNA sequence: TGTGCCAGCAGTTTATTTACTAGCGATAGCACAGATACGCAGTATTTT. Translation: CASSLFTSDSTDTQYF.

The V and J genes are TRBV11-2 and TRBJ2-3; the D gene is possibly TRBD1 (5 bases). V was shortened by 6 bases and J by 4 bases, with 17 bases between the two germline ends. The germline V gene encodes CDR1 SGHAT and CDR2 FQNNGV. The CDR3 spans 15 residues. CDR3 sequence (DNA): TGTGCCAGCAGATGGCGGCCAGGGCGTCCAGATACGCAGTATTTT. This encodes CASRWRPGRPDTQYF. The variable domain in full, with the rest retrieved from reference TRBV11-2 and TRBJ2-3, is EAGVAQSPRYKIIEKRQSVAFWCNPISGHATLYWYQQILGQGPKLLIQFQNNGVVDDSQLPKDRFSAERLKGVDSTLKIQPAKLEDSAVYLCASRWRPGRPDTQYFGPGTRLTVL.

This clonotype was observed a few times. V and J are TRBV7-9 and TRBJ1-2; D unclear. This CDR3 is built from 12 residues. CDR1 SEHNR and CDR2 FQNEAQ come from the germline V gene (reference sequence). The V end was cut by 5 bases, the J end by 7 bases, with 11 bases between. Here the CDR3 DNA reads TGTGCCAGCAGCCAAATCGGGGTTGGCTACACCTTC. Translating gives CASSQIGVGYTF.

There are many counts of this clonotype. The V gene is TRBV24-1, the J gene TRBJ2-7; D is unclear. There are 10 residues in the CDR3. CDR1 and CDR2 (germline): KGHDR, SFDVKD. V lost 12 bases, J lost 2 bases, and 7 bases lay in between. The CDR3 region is CAPRTYEQYF. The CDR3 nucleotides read TGTGCCCCCCGCACCTACGAGCAGTACTTC.

CDR3 residues: CASSLGPGGRDEQFF. In DNA form, the CDR3 reads TGTGCCAGCAGCTTAGGGCCAGGGGGTAGAGATGAGCAGTTCTTC. The chain employs TRBV11-2 and TRBJ2-1, with 7 bases identical to TRBD1. The germline gives CDR1 SGHAT, CDR2 FQNNGV. The CDR3 has 15 residues. V shed 1 base, J shed 8 bases, and the junction held 8 bases outside the gene matches.

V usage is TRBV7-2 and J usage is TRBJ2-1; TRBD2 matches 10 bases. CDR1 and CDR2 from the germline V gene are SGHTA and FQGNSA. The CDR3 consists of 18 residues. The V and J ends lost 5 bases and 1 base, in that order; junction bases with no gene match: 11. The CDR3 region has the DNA TGTGCCAGCAGCATTAGCTTCGCTAGCGGGGGTTCCTACAATGAGCAGTTCTTC. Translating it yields CASSISFASGGSYNEQFF.

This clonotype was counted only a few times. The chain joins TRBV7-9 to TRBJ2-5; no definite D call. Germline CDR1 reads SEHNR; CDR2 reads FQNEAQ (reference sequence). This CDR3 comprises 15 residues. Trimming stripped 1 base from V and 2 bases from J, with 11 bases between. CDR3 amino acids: CASSLDPHKQETQYF. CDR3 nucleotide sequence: TGTGCCAGCAGCTTAGACCCCCATAAACAAGAGACCCAGTACTTC.

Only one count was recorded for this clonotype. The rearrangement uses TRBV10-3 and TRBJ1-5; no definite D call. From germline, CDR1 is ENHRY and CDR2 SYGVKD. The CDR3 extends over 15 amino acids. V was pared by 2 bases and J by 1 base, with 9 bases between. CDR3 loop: CAISEDSLSNQPQHF. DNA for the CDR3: TGTGCCATCAGTGAGGACTCGCTAAGCAATCAGCCCCAGCATTTT.

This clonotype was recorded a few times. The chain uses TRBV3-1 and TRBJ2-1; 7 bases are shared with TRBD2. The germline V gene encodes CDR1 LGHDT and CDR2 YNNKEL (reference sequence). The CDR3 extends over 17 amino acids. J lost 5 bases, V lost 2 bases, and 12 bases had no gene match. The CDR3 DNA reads TGTGCCAGCAGCCAACTCGGACCGGGACTACGTGACAATGAGCAGTTCTTC. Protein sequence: CASSQLGPGLRDNEQFF.

For the CDR3, the DNA is TGTGCCAGCAGCCCCGTGACGGGACGGCTGAACACTGAAGCTTTCTTT. Residues: CASSPVTGRLNTEAFF. The V call is TRBV7-2, the J call TRBJ1-1; the D gene is possibly TRBD1 (5 bases). Germline V CDR1 and CDR2: SGHTA, FQGNSA. Trimming pared 5 bases from V and 0 bases from J, leaving 16 bases between. CDR3 length equals 16 residues. Looking up the rest from reference TRBV7-2 and TRBJ1-1 gives the full variable domain: GAGVSQSPSNKVTEKGKDVELRCDPISGHTALYWYRQSLGQGLEFLIYFQGNSAPDKSGLPSDRFSAERTGGSVSTLTIQRTQQEDSAVYLCASSPVTGRLNTEAFFGQGTRLTVV.

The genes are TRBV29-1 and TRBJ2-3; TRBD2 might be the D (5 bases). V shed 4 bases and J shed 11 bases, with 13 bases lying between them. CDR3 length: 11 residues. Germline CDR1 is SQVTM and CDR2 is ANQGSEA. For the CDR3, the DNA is TGCAGCGTTGCCCGAAGCGGTATGCAGTATTTT. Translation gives CSVARSGMQYF.

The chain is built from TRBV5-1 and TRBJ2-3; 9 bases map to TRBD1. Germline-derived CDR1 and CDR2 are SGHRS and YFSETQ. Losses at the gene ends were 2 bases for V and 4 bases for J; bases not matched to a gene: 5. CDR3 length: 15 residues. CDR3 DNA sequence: TGCGCCAGCAGCTTTGACAGGGGGGTCGCAGATACGCAGTATTTT. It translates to CASSFDRGVADTQYF.

The CDR3 region is CASSLYPLTGGDYGYTF. The CDR3 DNA is TGTGCCAGCAGCTTATACCCCCTGACAGGGGGGGACTATGGCTACACCTTC. J is TRBJ1-2 and V is TRBV7-9, with TRBD1 matching 9 bases. This CDR3 comprises 17 residues. Germline assignment: CDR1 SEHNR and CDR2 FQNEAQ (reference sequence). V shed 2 bases and J 3 bases; nucleotides not matched to a gene: 10.

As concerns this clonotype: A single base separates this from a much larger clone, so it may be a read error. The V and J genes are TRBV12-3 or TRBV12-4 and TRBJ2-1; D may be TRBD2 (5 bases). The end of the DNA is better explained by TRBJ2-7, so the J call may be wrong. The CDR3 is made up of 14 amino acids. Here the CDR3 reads CATRTGSSYNEQYF. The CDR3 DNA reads TGTGCCACCCGCACGGGGAGCTCCTACAATGAGCAGTACTTC.

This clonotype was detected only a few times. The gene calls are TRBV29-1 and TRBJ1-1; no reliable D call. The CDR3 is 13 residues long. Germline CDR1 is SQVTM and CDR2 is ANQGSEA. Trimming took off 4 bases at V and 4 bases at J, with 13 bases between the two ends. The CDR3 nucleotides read TGCAGCGTTGCGGAGCTCCGCGGCACTGAAGCTTTCTTT. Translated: CSVAELRGTEAFF.

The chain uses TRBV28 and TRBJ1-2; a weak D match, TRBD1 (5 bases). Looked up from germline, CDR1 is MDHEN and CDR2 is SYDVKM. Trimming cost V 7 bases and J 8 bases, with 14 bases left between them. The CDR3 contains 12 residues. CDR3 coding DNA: TGTGCCAGCACCGTAGGGGCTCGGGGCTACACCTTC. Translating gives CASTVGARGYTF.

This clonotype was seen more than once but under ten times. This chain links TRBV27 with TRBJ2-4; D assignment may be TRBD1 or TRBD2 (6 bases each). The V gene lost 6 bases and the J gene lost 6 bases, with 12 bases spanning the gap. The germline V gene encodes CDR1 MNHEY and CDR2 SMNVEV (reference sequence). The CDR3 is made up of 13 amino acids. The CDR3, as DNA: TGTGCCAGCAGCGGGGGCTTGGTAAACATTCAGTACTTC. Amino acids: CASSGGLVNIQYF.

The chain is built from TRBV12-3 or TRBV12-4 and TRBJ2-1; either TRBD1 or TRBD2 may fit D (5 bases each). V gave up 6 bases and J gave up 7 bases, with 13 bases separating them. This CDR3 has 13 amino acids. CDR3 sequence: CASRGPRRNEQFF. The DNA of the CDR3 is TGTGCCAGCAGGGGACCTAGGCGGAATGAGCAGTTCTTC.

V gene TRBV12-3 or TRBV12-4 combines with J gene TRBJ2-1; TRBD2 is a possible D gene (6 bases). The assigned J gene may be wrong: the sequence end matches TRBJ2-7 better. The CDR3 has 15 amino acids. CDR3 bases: TGTGCCAGCAGTTTGGGACTTAGCTCCTACAATGAGCAGTACTTC. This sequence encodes CASSLGLSSYNEQYF.

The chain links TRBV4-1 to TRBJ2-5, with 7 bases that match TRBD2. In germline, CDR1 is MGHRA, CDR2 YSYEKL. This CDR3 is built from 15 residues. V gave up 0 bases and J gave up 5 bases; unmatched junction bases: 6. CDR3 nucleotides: TGCGCCAGCAGCCAAGATCCAGCGGGGTGGGAGACCCAGTACTTC. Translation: CASSQDPAGWETQYF.

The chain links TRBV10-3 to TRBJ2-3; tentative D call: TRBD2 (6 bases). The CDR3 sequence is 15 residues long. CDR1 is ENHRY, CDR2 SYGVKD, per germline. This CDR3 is CVSRKGLASTDTQYF. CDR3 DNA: TGTGTCTCACGAAAGGGACTCGCAAGCACAGATACGCAGTATTTT.

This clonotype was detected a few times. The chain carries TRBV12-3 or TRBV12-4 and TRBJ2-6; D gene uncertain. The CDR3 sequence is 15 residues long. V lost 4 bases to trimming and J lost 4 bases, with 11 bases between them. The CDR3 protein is CASSSWDTGANVLTF. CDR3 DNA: TGTGCCAGCAGTTCCTGGGATACCGGGGCCAACGTCCTGACTTTC.

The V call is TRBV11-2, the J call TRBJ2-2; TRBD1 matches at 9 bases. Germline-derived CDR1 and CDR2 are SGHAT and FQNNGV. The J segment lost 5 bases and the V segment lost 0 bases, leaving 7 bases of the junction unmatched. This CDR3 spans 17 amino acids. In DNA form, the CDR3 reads TGTGCCAGCAGCTTAGATCTAACAGGGGGCTATACCGGGGAGCTGTTTTTT. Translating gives CASSLDLTGGYTGELFF.

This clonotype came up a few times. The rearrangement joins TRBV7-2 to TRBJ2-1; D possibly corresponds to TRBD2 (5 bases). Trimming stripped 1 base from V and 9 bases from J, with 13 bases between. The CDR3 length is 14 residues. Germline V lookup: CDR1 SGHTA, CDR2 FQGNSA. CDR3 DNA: TGTGCCAGCAGCTTAGTCCAACGAGGAGGTGAGCAGTTCTTC. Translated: CASSLVQRGGEQFF.

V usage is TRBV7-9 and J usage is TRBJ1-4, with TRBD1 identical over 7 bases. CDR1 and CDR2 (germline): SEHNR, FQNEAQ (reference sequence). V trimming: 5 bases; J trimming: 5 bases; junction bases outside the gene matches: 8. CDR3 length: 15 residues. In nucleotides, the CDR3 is TGTGCCAGCAGCGCCGGGACAGTCTACAATGAAAAACTGTTTTTT. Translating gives CASSAGTVYNEKLFF.

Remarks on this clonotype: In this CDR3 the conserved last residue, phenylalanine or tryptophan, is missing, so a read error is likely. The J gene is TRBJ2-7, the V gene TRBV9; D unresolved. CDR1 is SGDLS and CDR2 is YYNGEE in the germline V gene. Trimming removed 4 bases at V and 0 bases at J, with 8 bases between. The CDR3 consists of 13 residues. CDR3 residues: CASSPSSSYEQYL. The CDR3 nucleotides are TGTGCCAGCAGCCCCAGCAGCTCCTACGAGCAGTACTTA.

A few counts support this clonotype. CDR3 protein: CASSRYGPEGYGYTF. The CDR3 DNA reads as TGTGCCAGCAGCCGATATGGACCGGAGGGGTATGGCTACACCTTC. The V and J genes are TRBV7-9 and TRBJ1-2; D may be TRBD1 (5 bases). Germline V CDR1 and CDR2: SEHNR, FQNEAQ (reference sequence). This CDR3 has 15 residues. V lost 5 bases and J lost 5, with 18 bases in between.

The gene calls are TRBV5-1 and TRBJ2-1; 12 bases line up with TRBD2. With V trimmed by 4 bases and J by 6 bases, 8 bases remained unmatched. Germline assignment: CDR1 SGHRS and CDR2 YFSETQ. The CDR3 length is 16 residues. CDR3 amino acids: CASSKGTSGSGNEQFF. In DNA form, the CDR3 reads TGCGCCAGCAGCAAAGGGACTAGCGGGTCGGGCAATGAGCAGTTCTTC.